One and the same sample provided the 20 T cell receptor beta chains below, sequenced in a study of T cell repertoires in cytomegalovirus infection. Their specific antigens are unknown. Via MiXCR, TCRdb re-called the reads, giving one row per CDR3 protein. This sample yields some 310,000 distinct CDR3 sequences, of which 20% to 25% are seen a single time; about 14% belongs to the top ten. The source was cultured PBMCs, collected from culture after CMV antigen stimulation. These receptors were obtained from a human donor in good health (CMV status not recorded). Some clones in this sample may be carry-over from other donors' samples.

There are many counts of this clonotype. The V call is TRBV7-9, the J call TRBJ2-2; 9 nucleotides agree with TRBD1. This CDR3 region has 16 residues. V lost 6 bases to trimming and J lost 3 bases; unmatched junction nucleotides: 8. Germline V lookup: CDR1 SEHNR, CDR2 FQNEAQ (reference sequence). The CDR3 spells CASRSAGTGHTGELFF. In DNA form, the CDR3 reads TGTGCCAGCAGATCTGCCGGGACAGGGCACACCGGGGAGCTGTTTTTT. The entire variable domain, with the rest obtained from reference TRBV7-9 and TRBJ2-2, is as follows: DTGVSQNPRHKITKRGQNVTFRCDPISEHNRLYWYRQTLGQGPEFLTYFQNEAQLEKSRLLSDRFSAERPKGSFSTLEIQRTEQGDSAMYLCASRSAGTGHTGELFFGEGSRLTVL.

The chain combines TRBV7-6 with TRBJ2-1, with 7 positions matching TRBD2. The CDR3 covers 13 residues. Germline loops: CDR1 SGHVS, CDR2 FNYEAQ. Losses at the gene ends were 7 bases for V and 5 bases for J; bases not matched to a gene: 5. As DNA, the CDR3 is TGTGCCAGCATGCCTAGCGGTCACAATGAGCAGTTCTTC. The encoded protein is CASMPSGHNEQFF.

This clonotype was detected ten times or more. This rearrangement joins TRBV6-2 or TRBV6-3 to TRBJ2-7; D is unclear. Germline assignment: CDR1 MNHEY and CDR2 SVGEGT. The CDR3 has 13 residues. V gave up 0 bases and J gave up 7 bases, with 10 bases separating them. The CDR3 DNA reads as TGTGCCAGCAGTTACTCGATCGCCGGGGAGCAGTACGTC. Protein product: CASSYSIAGEQYV.

The chain uses TRBV6-6 and TRBJ2-7; D gene uncertain. Per germline, CDR1 MNHNY and CDR2 SVGAGI (reference sequence). V lost 6 bases to trimming and J lost 4 bases, with 10 bases between them. The CDR3 runs to 12 residues. The CDR3 loop reads CASRNGPYEQYF. In DNA, the CDR3 is TGTGCCAGCAGGAATGGACCATACGAGCAGTACTTC.

Only a few counts were recorded for this clonotype. The chain links TRBV11-3 to TRBJ2-7, with 11 positions matching TRBD2. J was trimmed by 5 bases and V by 0 bases; bases with no gene match: 18. CDR3 length: 20 amino acids. Germline CDR1 is SGHNT and CDR2 is YENEEA. CDR3 DNA sequence: TGTGCCAGCAGCTTAGATGAAGGGCTGAACCGACTAGCGGGACTCGACGAGCAGTACGTC. Its protein is CASSLDEGLNRLAGLDEQYV.

This chain links TRBV3-1 with TRBJ2-7; D ambiguous. Germline V CDR1 and CDR2: LGHDT, YNNKEL (reference sequence). The CDR3 totals 13 residues. V shed 4 bases and J shed 0 bases, with 7 bases lying between them. The CDR3 here is CASSRISSYEQYF. CDR3 coding DNA: TGTGCCAGCAGCCGAATTAGCTCCTACGAGCAGTACTTC.

The chain combines TRBV27 with TRBJ2-1; tentative D call: TRBD2 (6 bases). With 2 bases removed from V and 4 bases from J, the gap between germline ends came to 12 bases. The CDR3 extends over 15 amino acids. Germline lookup yields CDR1 MNHEY and CDR2 SMNVEV (reference sequence). The CDR3 sequence: CASSLGVSGYNEQFF. CDR3 DNA sequence: TGTGCCAGCAGTTTAGGAGTTAGCGGTTACAATGAGCAGTTCTTC.

This chain connects TRBV6-5 to TRBJ2-1, with 10 bases matching TRBD2. This CDR3 has 17 residues. Germline V CDR1 and CDR2: MNHEY, SVGAGI. J lost 3 bases, V lost 5 bases, and 10 bases had no gene match. The CDR3 DNA follows: TGTGCCAGCAGTCCCATGGGACTAGCGACTGTCTACAATGAGCAGTTCTTC. It codes for CASSPMGLATVYNEQFF.

The chain has TRBV12-3 or TRBV12-4 and TRBJ2-2; 8 positions agree with TRBD2. Germline trimming cut 4 bases from V and 7 bases from J; bases unmatched to any gene: 8. This CDR3 has 15 residues. The DNA for the CDR3 is TGTGCCAGCAGTTCGGGACTAGGGAACCACGGGGAGCTGTTTTTT. Amino acid sequence: CASSSGLGNHGELFF.

This clonotype was counted ten times or more. The genes are TRBV7-9 and TRBJ2-3, with D possibly TRBD1 on 6 matching bases. CDR1 is SEHNR, CDR2 FQNEAQ, per germline (reference sequence). CDR3 size: 15 residues. Trimming left V 5 bases short and J 1 base short, with 13 bases between. CDR3 residues: CASSPRGSGTDTQYF. In DNA form, the CDR3 reads TGTGCCAGCAGCCCCAGGGGTTCCGGCACAGATACGCAGTATTTT.

The CDR3 loop is CASSLAAVITDTQYF. Written as DNA, the CDR3 is TGTGCCAGCAGTTTGGCGGCTGTGATCACAGATACGCAGTATTTT. V and J are TRBV27 and TRBJ2-3; no reliable D call. The CDR3 is 15 amino acids. The V gene's germline CDR1 is MNHEY and CDR2 SMNVEV (reference sequence). V was trimmed by 3 bases and J by 2 bases, leaving 12 bases between them.

The rearrangement joins TRBV5-1 to TRBJ1-1, with 7 positions matching TRBD1. Germline values: CDR1 SGHRS, CDR2 YFSETQ. This CDR3 has 15 residues. V lost 4 bases, J lost 4 bases, and 10 bases stayed unmatched. The CDR3 loop reads CASSDLTGSGTEAFF. The CDR3 DNA reads TGCGCCAGCAGCGACCTGACAGGGAGCGGCACTGAAGCTTTCTTT.

This clonotype has ten or more counts. The V gene is TRBV7-2, the J gene TRBJ1-5; perhaps TRBD1 as D (5 bases). Germline CDR1 and CDR2: SGHTA and FQGNSA. The CDR3 is 15 amino acids. The germline V and J ends were trimmed by 6 bases and 2 bases, with 14 bases remaining between them. CDR3 DNA: TGTGCCAGCAGTTCCGACAGCTTGGGCAATCAGCCCCAGCATTTT. Its protein is CASSSDSLGNQPQHF.

This clonotype has a handful of counts. The V gene is TRBV30, the J gene TRBJ2-1; D is unresolved. Germline V CDR1 and CDR2: GTSNPN, SVGIG (reference sequence). CDR3 length equals 12 residues. V was trimmed by 0 bases and J by 9 bases, leaving 9 bases between them. The CDR3 loop is CAWSVITGEQFF. The CDR3 DNA reads as TGTGCCTGGAGTGTAATTACCGGTGAGCAGTTCTTC.

The rearrangement uses TRBV30 and TRBJ2-1; D is undetermined. V dropped 1 base and J dropped 10 bases, with 8 bases sitting between them. Germline CDR1 and CDR2: GTSNPN and SVGIG (reference sequence). CDR3 length: 11 amino acids. CDR3: CAWSALGEQFF. In DNA, the CDR3 is TGTGCCTGGAGTGCCCTGGGGGAGCAGTTCTTC. The full variable domain, rest sourced from reference TRBV30 and TRBJ2-1, is SQTIHQWPATLVQPVGSPLSLECTVEGTSNPNLYWYRQAAGRGLQLLFYSVGIGQISSEVPQNLSASRPQDRQFILSSKKLLLSDSGFYLCAWSALGEQFFGPGTRLTVL.

The CDR3 nucleotides are TGTGCCAGCGCATTAAAGTTCGCAGATACGCAGTATTTT. Protein sequence: CASALKFADTQYF. The gene calls are TRBV7-2 and TRBJ2-3; D call uncertain. The V and J ends lost 8 bases and 4 bases respectively, with 13 bases between them. This CDR3 comprises 13 residues. Germline CDR1 and CDR2: SGHTA and FQGNSA.

This clonotype was picked up many times. The chain joins TRBV7-2 to TRBJ2-7, with 8 bases lining up with TRBD2. CDR3 length: 14 amino acids. Germline V lookup: CDR1 SGHTA, CDR2 FQGNSA. Trimming at V came to 2 bases and at J to 3 bases, leaving 3 bases not matched to a gene. CDR3 amino acids: CASSLLAGLYEQYV. In nucleotides, the CDR3 is TGTGCCAGCAGCTTACTAGCGGGTCTCTACGAGCAGTACGTC.

This clonotype was seen a handful of times. The CDR3 DNA reads TGTGCCAGCAGCGTAGGGGACTGGAAAGGGGAGCAGTACTTC. It is translated as CASSVGDWKGEQYF. J is TRBJ2-7 and V is TRBV9, with a tentative D call TRBD2 (6 bases). The CDR3 is 14 amino acids. Germline V CDR1 and CDR2: SGDLS, YYNGEE. The V end lost 0 bases, the J end lost 7 bases, and 14 bases lay between the germline ends.

About this clonotype: This may come from a read error, since a much larger clone is one base off. The rearrangement uses TRBV7-2 and TRBJ1-6, with D perhaps matching TRBD1 (6 bases). The CDR3 is made up of 15 amino acids. Germline CDR1 and CDR2: SGHTA and FQGNSA. The CDR3 reads CASSLAGQPNSPLQF. In nucleotides, the CDR3 is TGTGCCAGCAGCTTAGCGGGACAACCCAATTCACCCCTCCAATTT.

In this sample, this clonotype turned up a few times. This CDR3 reads CASSLIPEEGPEQDEAFF. CDR3 nucleotides: TGTGCCAGCAGCCTCATCCCGGAGGAGGGGCCAGAACAGGATGAAGCTTTCTTT. This chain uses TRBV14 with TRBJ1-1, with a weak D call TRBD1 (5 bases). CDR1 and CDR2 (germline): SGHDN, FVKESK. The CDR3 covers 18 residues. The V end lost 4 bases, the J end lost 7 bases, and 28 bases lay between the germline ends. Based on the CDR3 plus reference TRBV14 and TRBJ1-1, the full variable domain is EAGVTQFPSHSVIEKGQTVTLRCDPISGHDNLYWYRRVMGKEIKFLLHFVKESKQDESGMPNNRFLAERTGGTYSTLKVQPAELEDSGVYFCASSLIPEEGPEQDEAFFGQGTRLTVV.